The 5 T cell receptor beta chains listed next were all sequenced from one sample in a study of cytomegalovirus exposure and HLA in healthy donors. It was with 60 Vbeta and 13 Jbeta primers that the PCR ran. Profiling relied on immunoSEQ multiplex PCR, and the TCRdb table lists in-frame clones only, not all of them. The table shows about 160,000 clones, with under 90% occurring only once. The sample was PBMCs. These receptors all come from a man between 18 and 29 years old in good health and CMV-seronegative.

The chain is built from TRBV5-1 and TRBJ2-7; 10 bases line up with TRBD1. CDR1 and CDR2 from the germline V gene are SGHRS and YFSETQ. The CDR3 sequence is 14 residues long. The junction had 5 bases not matched to a gene; V was cut back by 4 bases and J by 4 bases. CDR3 in amino acids: CASSGDRGRYEQYF. CDR3 DNA: TGCGCCAGCAGCGGGGACAGGGGAAGGTACGAGCAGTACTTC.

V and J are TRBV9 and TRBJ2-1; TRBD1 matches 9 bases. Germline assignment: CDR1 SGDLS and CDR2 YYNGEE. The CDR3 totals 16 residues. Unmatched junction bases numbered 9, after V lost 4 bases and J lost 4 bases. CDR3: CASSPTGQGPYNEQFF. CDR3 DNA: TGTGCCAGCAGCCCTACGGGACAGGGACCATACAATGAGCAGTTCTTC.

Remarks on this clone: At the DNA level, this CDR3 is encoded by other sequences in the same sample as well. The chain has TRBV7-2 and TRBJ2-2; 13 positions agree with TRBD2. V shed 2 bases and J 0 bases; nucleotides not matched to a gene: 3. This CDR3 contains 18 residues. Germline-derived CDR1 and CDR2 are SGHTA and FQGNSA. The CDR3 sequence is CASSLKGLAGTNTGELFF. The CDR3 DNA sequence: TGTGCCAGCAGCTTAAAGGGACTAGCGGGAACGAACACCGGGGAGCTGTTTTTT.

The V gene is TRBV11-2, the J gene TRBJ2-3; 9 bases are shared with TRBD1. Germline CDR1 and CDR2: SGHAT and FQNNGV. The CDR3 has 14 amino acids. With 3 bases clipped from V and 7 bases from J, the junction kept 5 bases outside the gene matches. CDR3 sequence reads: CASSFPGQGYTQYF. As DNA, the CDR3 is TGTGCCAGCAGCTTCCCGGGACAGGGATATACGCAGTATTTT.

The V gene is TRBV4-1, the J gene TRBJ2-7, with D maybe TRBD1 (6 bases). The CDR3 contains 14 residues. V gave up 2 bases and J gave up 3 bases, with 11 bases separating them. Germline V lookup: CDR1 MGHRA, CDR2 YSYEKL. The CDR3 loop is CASSQRQGLYEQYF. In nucleotides, the CDR3 is TGCGCCAGCAGCCAACGGCAGGGGCTCTACGAGCAGTACTTC.